The T cell receptor beta chain described here comes from a study of cytomegalovirus exposure and HLA in healthy donors. Regarding the study as a whole: In vitro confirmation showed a few CMV-associated chains to be CMV antigen specific. In a later analysis, V- and J-gene trimming of beta chains associated with a DCLRE1C missense variant, replicated independently. An Asian-associated ancestry cluster reportedly showed fewer N-insertions than the approximately 700-donor mean in a later analysis.

All the people who gave samples were healthy bone marrow donors. About this clone: Its antigen remains unknown.

Researchers ran the PCR with 60 Vbeta and 13 Jbeta primers. Method: immunoSEQ multiplex PCR; TCRdb's copy keeps in-frame clones and lacks some. This table holds nearly 110,000 clones, around 76% found once. This receptor was identified in a young man in good health and CMV-seropositive. Sequences were obtained from PBMCs.

The CDR3 nucleotides are TGTGCCAGCAGTGTGGACAGCCTACCAGCGCCCCAGCATTTT. This codes for CASSVDSLPAPQHF. This chain joins TRBV2 and TRBJ1-5, with TRBD1 as a possible D gene (6 bases). This CDR3 has 14 amino acids. The V gene's germline CDR1 is SNHLY and CDR2 FYNNEI. Trimming stripped 4 bases from V and 9 bases from J, with 16 bases between.